What follows describes a single T cell receptor beta chain. Its antigen is currently not known. No base-level quality is on record; no much larger clone is a single base apart. V was cut back by 2 bases and J by 0 bases, leaving a gap of 2 bases between them. The CDR3 covers 13 residues, taking in both the cysteine and the phenylalanine. The kept DNA is CDR3 alone, 39 bases in frame from the first base. Via the germline V gene, CDR1 is SGDLS and CDR2 YYNGEE. This entry belongs to a study of CD8+CD57+ T cells in acquired aplastic anemia (dated by TCRdb to about 2018). About the investigation overall: DNA extracted from sorted CD4+ and CD8+ cells had a mean of about 3.2 ug, with a range of about 0.18 to 27.4 ug. CD8+CD57+ expansion was defined as a frequency above the mean frequency observed in healthy subjects.

Genomic DNA served as template for TCR beta VDJ combination and CDR3 sequence profiling. An Illumina HiSeq 2000 was the platform used for TCR repertoire sequencing. On the authors' methods: TRBV/TRBJ rearrangement plots, CDR3 size and DJ length profiles, and Simpson's diversity index were used to assess repertoires. The most abundant DNA sequence in the deep sequencing data was defined as the immunodominant clone. CDR3 amino acid sequences were checked for sharing between subjects and were compared against published repertoires and the VDJdb database. TCRdb reworked the public reads: Q25 trimming with fastp, MiXCR clone assembly, productive beta chains retained. Each entry merges the rows of one CDR3 protein and shows their most common DNA and genes. For this entry, the V and J calls and clone size follow TCRdb and not the study's own pipeline. This sample comprises 150,000 to 160,000 distinct CDR3 sequences, roughly half of them detected only once. The ten top clones hold more than 10% of the sample.

The patients picked for sequencing were ones in whom flow cytometry had shown an expansion of CD8+CD57+ cells. Every patient had a diagnosis of severe acquired aplastic anemia based on International Study of Aplastic Anemia and Agranulocytosis and Camitta criteria. No patient had received any therapy when blood was sampled. The study deep-sequenced TCR repertoires of sorted CD4+ and CD8+ blood T cells from severe aplastic anemia patients and healthy subjects. In the USA, patient enrollment took place under clinicaltrials.gov protocols 00001620, 01623167, 00001397, 00071045, 00081523 and 00961064. Ficoll-Paque density gradient centrifugation was used to isolate peripheral blood mononuclear cells. Before DNA extraction, CD4+ and CD8+ T cells were sorted with FACS or magnetic beads. Study-level results and caveats: Between patients and healthy controls, no significant difference in CD8+ Simpson's diversity was found (P=0.060). Roughly 31 CD8+ CDR3 sequences were shared between patients and controls but appeared highly expressed in patients and within their immunodominant clones.

Recombination linked TRBV9 to TRBJ2-2, with the identity of the D gene unclear. This TCR was sampled from a human donor with aplastic anemia. Material: sorted CD4+, CD8+, or CD8+CD57+ T cells (not recorded which) from PBMCs. At the DNA level, the sequence is TGTGCCAGCAGCGTGACGAACACCGGGGAGCTGTTTTTT. Protein translation: CASSVTNTGELFF.